This T cell receptor (beta chain) stems from a study of cytomegalovirus exposure and HLA in healthy donors (dated by TCRdb to about 2017). About the study as a whole: An earlier analysis of 550 to 700 of the donors reported approximately 270 Gb of sequence data and some 100 million unique TCR beta sequences from 150 million to 200 million T cells. Both class I and class II loci were covered by HLA typing, at four-digit resolution. An early release that covered fewer than 750 HLA-typed donors contained around 330 gigabases of sequencing data and 80 million or so unique TCR sequences. In addition to the first cohort of 500 to 850 subjects, a separate validation cohort of 120 different subjects was used. Among the roughly 390 genotyped donors, around 81% belonged to the genetic ancestry cluster associated with self-reported Caucasian donors. Using immunosequencing, the study profiled T cell repertoires from around 670 subjects and related those repertoires to cytomegalovirus serostatus. To predict cytomegalovirus infection status, the study combined high-throughput TCR immunosequencing, statistical association of individual TCRs with disease status, and machine learning. The number of typed donors differed by locus: 629-630 for A, B, C, DRB1 and DQB1; 500 to 550 for DQA1; 606 for DPA1; and roughly 470 for DPB1. To decide whether each TCR beta V gene segment behaved as functional or pseudogenic, an earlier analysis of some 540 of the donors relied on high-throughput TCR beta sequencing. Roughly five DR-DQ haplotypes were handled as single units for association and clustering because linkage in the cohort was strong. To study patterns of TCR occurrence, a later analysis re-analyzed previously published TCR beta repertoires from several hundred donors and added high-resolution HLA genotyping. The aim of the study was to test whether cataloging public T cell receptors could identify signatures of past pathogen exposure. Every discovery cohort repertoire had been produced on one sequencing platform. Rather than using new phenotypic data, the later analysis identified candidate immune exposures from TCR beta sequences and from how often those sequences occurred across donors. In a later genetic analysis, genome-wide SNP genotypes for 398 of the 666 donors were used, and that subset was treated as a discovery cohort. Donor age, sex, ethnicity and CMV serostatus were compiled together with the repertoire data. On average, approximately 250,000 unique TCR beta nucleotide sequences were sequenced per donor among 398 genotyped donors of the cohort, with about 19% of those sequences being non-productive.

The paper as a whole reports these results and caveats: Most TCR sequences were observed very rarely across donors, whereas some public TCRs were present in many individuals. Several of the top co-occurrence clusters appeared to be linked to parvovirus B19, influenza, CMV and Epstein-Barr virus, according to a later analysis. V-gene and J-gene trimming of TCR beta chains was associated with a missense DCLRE1C variant in a later genetic analysis, and the association was replicated in an independent cohort. The 87-base-pair reads could not distinguish some IMGT-functional V segments, including TRBV6-2 and TRBV6-3, so those segments were excluded. HLA typing was unavailable for some donors at each locus, so association tests used only the typed subset. Because counts were too low, roughly 18 rarely observed V segments, including chromosome 9 orphons, were left out of the earlier analysis of 587 of the donors. The presence/absence analyses assumed that sequencing depth was roughly uniform across donors, and that assumption may not be true. Compared with equally common non-associated chains, HLA-associated TCR beta chains in a later analysis were more clonally expanded and had lower generation probabilities. This cohort had only TCR beta chains sequenced, and the lack of alpha or paired-chain data limited which features could be detected. According to a later analysis, TCR association rates differed among HLA loci, with DRB1 alleles showing the most associated TCRs and HLA-C alleles showing the fewest. A group of highly shared sequence variants was considered likely to be a technical artifact of the sequencing pipeline. The study listed 150 to 200 TCR beta chains as associated with cytomegalovirus. Assigning TCR associations to individual alleles was difficult when HLA alleles, especially DR and DQ, strongly co-occurred. The authors suggested that the approach could potentially be generalized to other disease states and immunological phenotypes. Correlated functional status among segregating V segments might be attributable to linkage disequilibrium, but an unknown experimental factor could not be ruled out. Specific HLA alleles were associated with roughly 17,000 TCR beta sequences at a false discovery rate of 0.05 in a later analysis. Three of the identified cytomegalovirus-associated TCR beta chains were confirmed in vitro to be specific for cytomegalovirus antigens. A further reported finding was that TCR beta sequences accurately predicted the HLA-A and HLA-B alleles for most subjects in the first cohort. According to a later genetic analysis, donors in an Asian-associated ancestry cluster had fewer N-insertions in productive TCRs than the roughly 660-donor mean. CMV serostatus was the only immune exposure information available for the cohort. In an earlier analysis of several hundred of the donors, most TCR beta V segments were observed in productive rearrangements about 90% or about 30% of the time, broadly matching IMGT annotations. A later analysis found that most CMV-associated TCR beta chains appeared HLA-restricted, with HLA associations seemingly driven largely by CMV exposure. Cytomegalovirus status was reported to be diagnosed by the classifier with high specificity and sensitivity in both the original and validation cohorts.

The cohort consisted of 600 or so healthy bone marrow donors. At the time of sampling, all cohort members were nominally healthy, though unrecorded immune exposures were likely present. The donor was CMV seronegative and belonged to the group of 380 or so seronegative cohort members. Each donor provided a peripheral blood sample, and peripheral blood mononuclear cells were used for TCR beta sequencing. The Qiagen DNeasy Blood Extraction Kit was used to extract genomic DNA from the blood cell samples. Concerning this clone itself: Its cognate antigen has yet to be identified.

The method was the immunoSEQ multiplex PCR assay. For the multiplex PCR, a mixture combining 60 forward primers for TCR Vbeta segments and 13 reverse primers for TCR Jbeta segments was used. A multiplex PCR assay on genomic DNA amplified the CDR3 region of rearranged TCR beta genes. The amplified TCR beta libraries were sequenced on the Illumina HiSeq System as 87-base-pair reads. The authors' analysis ran thus. In a later analysis, tens of millions of unique TCR beta chains were counted across the 500 to 850 repertoires, and roughly 11 million of these chains were shared by at least two donors. To remove PCR and sequencing errors, raw reads were error-corrected and collapsed into unique sequences using a nearest-neighbor algorithm that merged closely related sequences. To assign V, D and J gene segments, CDR3 sequences were aligned to IMGT reference sequences. For a sequence to be retained, a match of at least six nucleotides to both a V gene segment and a J gene segment was required. A rearrangement was called productive if the CDR3 had no stop codons and remained in frame with V and J, and every other rearrangement was called non-productive. CDR3 was defined by IMGT convention, running from the second conserved V-encoded cysteine to the conserved J-encoded phenylalanine. The earlier analysis of about 500 of the donors excluded sequences that lacked an unambiguous match to a single V gene segment. In an earlier analysis of about 590 of the donors, a V segment was called functional when productive rearrangements were above 56.7%, and segregating when the standard deviation between donors exceeded 5%. A statistical classification framework was developed to diagnose cytomegalovirus status using the catalog of TCR beta chain sequences. In a later analysis, V and J genes were assigned by comparing TCR nucleotide sequences against IMGT/GENE-DB human TR gene sequences. Using the TCRdist pipeline, a later analysis assigned CDR3 sequences along with most-parsimonious VDJ recombination scenarios. In a later analysis, each TCR beta chain was defined by its CDR3 amino acid sequence together with its V-gene family, and reads without a unique V-gene family were excluded. As a way to deal with suspected cross-contamination and a sequencing artifact, a later analysis dropped 450 to 600 nucleotide sequences that were highly shared and had low generation probability. In a later analysis, a clonal expansion index was calculated for each public chain from normalized within-repertoire ranks of inferred template counts. A later analysis computed generation probabilities with a VDJ recombination model fitted to out-of-frame rearrangements, and checked the results against IGoR. In a later analysis, hypergeometric tests were used to score TCR-TCR, TCR-HLA and TCR-CMV co-occurrence, with a repertoire-size bias correction applied to TCR pairs. To estimate false discovery rates, a later analysis permuted the HLA or CMV assignments 20 times. In a later analysis, co-occurring TCRs were grouped using DBSCAN, with TCRdist sequence similarity added in when clustering inside HLA-allele-positive subsets. Repertoires with fewer than 30,000 or more than 120,000 public chains were left out of co-occurrence clustering, as were roughly five repertoires with anomalous nucleotide sharing. TCRdb mirrors the immuneACCESS table, restricted to in-frame sequences. Some clones are absent from its copies; in checked studies, under half trace to an unresolved V gene, and the reason for the others is unknown. V, J and clone size were drawn from that table, and D and trimming were deduced from the DNA. This sample's table carries about 130,000 clones. 2% of the sample rests with the top ten.

Relative to germline, V is missing 2 bases and J is missing 1 base, with 5 bases of the junction outside any gene match. From cysteine to phenylalanine, the CDR3 is 15 amino acids long. This entry keeps only the CDR3 DNA: 45 bases, framed from base 1. Based on the germline V gene (reference sequence), the CDR1 and CDR2 sequences are MNHEY and SMNVEV. The sequence was collected from a woman aged 60-75 years in good health and CMV-seronegative. Recombination joined TRBV27 with TRBJ2-7, with TRBD2 matching 7 junction bases. The sample consisted of PBMCs. The CDR3 reads CASSLSASGSYEQYF. The DNA reads TGTGCCAGCAGTTTAAGCGCTAGCGGATCCTACGAGCAGTACTTC.